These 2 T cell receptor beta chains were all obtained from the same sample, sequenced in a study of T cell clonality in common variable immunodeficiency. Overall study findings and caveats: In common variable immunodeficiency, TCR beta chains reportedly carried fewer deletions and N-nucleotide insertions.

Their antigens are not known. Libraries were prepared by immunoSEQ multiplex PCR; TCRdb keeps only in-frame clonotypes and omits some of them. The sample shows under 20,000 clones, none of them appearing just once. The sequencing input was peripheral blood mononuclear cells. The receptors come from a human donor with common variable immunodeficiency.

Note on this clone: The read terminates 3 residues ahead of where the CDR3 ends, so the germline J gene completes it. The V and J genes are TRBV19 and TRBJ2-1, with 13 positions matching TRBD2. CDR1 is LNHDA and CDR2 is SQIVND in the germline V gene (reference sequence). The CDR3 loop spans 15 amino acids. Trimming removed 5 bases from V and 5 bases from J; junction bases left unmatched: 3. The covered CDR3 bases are TGTGCCAGTAGTCTCGGGACTAGCGGGAACAATGAG. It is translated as CASSLGTSGNNE. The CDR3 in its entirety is CASSLGTSGNNEQFF. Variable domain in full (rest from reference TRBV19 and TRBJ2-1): DGGITQSPKYLFRKEGQNVTLSCEQNLNHDAMYWYRQDPGQGLRLIYYSQIVNDFQKGDIAEGYSVSREKKESFPLTVTSAQKNPTAFYLCASSLGTSGNNEQFFGPGTRLTVL.

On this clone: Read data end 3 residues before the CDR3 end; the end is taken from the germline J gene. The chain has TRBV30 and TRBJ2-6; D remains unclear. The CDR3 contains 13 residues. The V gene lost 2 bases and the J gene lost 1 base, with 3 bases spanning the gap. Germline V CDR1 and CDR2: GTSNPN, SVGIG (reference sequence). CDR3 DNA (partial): TGTGCCTGGAGTCTGTCTGGGGCCAACGTC. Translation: CAWSLSGANV. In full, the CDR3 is CAWSLSGANVLTF.